This TCR beta chain was found in a study of blood T cell repertoires in COVID-19. In the study overall: COVID-19 samples from acute and convalescent phases originated in the United States, Italy and Spain. T cells, B-cell-depleted T cells, or PBMCs supplied cDNA or gDNA.

Germline V gene sequence: CDR1 SGHDT, CDR2 YYEEEE. The V segment lost 4 bases and the J segment 4 bases; nucleotides outside the gene matches: 14. The CDR3 is 18 residues long. As originally analysed: It was from reference gene primer amplification that nucleated cell counts were estimated. Here immunoSEQ multiplex PCR was the method, and the copy in TCRdb shows in-frame clones only, minus some. V and J calls and clone size come straight from that table; D and trimming were deduced from the DNA. The sample lists some 180,000 clones; 89% were seen once. The sequenced sample consisted of peripheral blood. This sequence joins TRBV5-6 and TRBJ2-2; 9 bases are a match to TRBD1. The origin of this receptor is a man aged 35 to 55 with acute or convalescent COVID-19. The CDR3, as DNA: TGTGCCAGCAGCCCGCCCGGGACAGGGTCATGGAGCACCGGGGAGCTGTTTTTT. Its translation: CASSPPGTGSWSTGELFF.